This TCR beta chain was recovered during a study of cytomegalovirus exposure and HLA in healthy donors. The PCR used 60 Vbeta and 13 Jbeta primers. Sequencing used immunoSEQ multiplex PCR; TCRdb keeps in-frame clones, though not all of them. The table records 200,000 or so clones, approximately 85% of them present only once. Study results and limitations: Prediction of most subjects' HLA-A and HLA-B alleles by TCR beta sequences was reportedly accurate. Other equally common chains were less clonally expanded than HLA-associated TCR beta chains, a later analysis showed.

The count of this clone is one. Antigen unknown. The germline V gene encodes CDR1 ENHRY and CDR2 SYGVKD. Trimming took 3 bases from V and 4 from J; bases not matched to a gene: 4. The CDR3 contains 15 residues. Among the donors, all were healthy bone marrow donors. At the time of sampling, donors were nominally healthy, though unrecorded immune exposures were likely. The specimen was PBMCs. The rearrangement links TRBV10-3 to TRBJ2-7; TRBD2 matches 12 bases. This sequence was found in a woman between 45 and 60 years old in good health and CMV-seropositive. DNA of the CDR3: TGTGCCATCAGTGACGGGACTAGCGGGTTTTACGAGCAGTACTTC. This translates into CAISDGTSGFYEQYF.